The source of this T cell receptor (beta chain) is a study of response to subunit inactivated influenza vaccine. Broader study findings: Authors suggested few new T cells are recruited by each seasonal influenza vaccination.

This clonotype has only a few counts. Its target is unknown. TCRdb fed the RT-PCR reads into MiXCR, producing one record per CDR3 protein. The repertoire consists of about 700,000 distinct CDR3 sequences, with 15% to 17% occurring once and the leading ten covering around a tenth. This sample comprised PBMCs from blood, obtained roughly 13 days after vaccination. This TCR derives from a man in his fifties who received an inactivated influenza vaccine.

The CDR3 loop reads CASSWGQPNTGELFF. CDR3 sequence (DNA): TGTGCCAGCAGCTGGGGACAGCCGAACACCGGGGAGCTGTTTTTT. This chain links TRBV5-6 with TRBJ2-2; 7 bases are shared with TRBD1. The CDR3 is 15 amino acids. After removal of 3 bases from V and 0 bases from J, the junction contained 2 bases not matched to a gene. Looked up from germline, CDR1 is SGHDT and CDR2 is YYEEEE.